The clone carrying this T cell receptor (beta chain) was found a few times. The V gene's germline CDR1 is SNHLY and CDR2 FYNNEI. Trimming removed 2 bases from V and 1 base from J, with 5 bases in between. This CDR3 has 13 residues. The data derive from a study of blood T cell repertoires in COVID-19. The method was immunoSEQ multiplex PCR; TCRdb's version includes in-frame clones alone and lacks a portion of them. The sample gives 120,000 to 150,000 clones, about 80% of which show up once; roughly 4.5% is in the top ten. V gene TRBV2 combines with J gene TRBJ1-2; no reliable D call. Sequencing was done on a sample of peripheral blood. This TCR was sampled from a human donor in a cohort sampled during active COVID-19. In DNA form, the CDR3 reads TGTGCCAGCAGTGAATCGGTTAACTATGGCTACACCTTC. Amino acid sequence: CASSESVNYGYTF.